The rows below give T cell receptor beta chains drawn from one sample of a study of T cells in Graves' hyperthyroidism and ophthalmopathy. MiXCR, run by TCRdb on the multiplex PCR reads, gives a single entry per CDR3 protein. The table records 400,000 to 500,000 distinct CDR3 sequences, about an eighth of them present only once. Sample: blood. Receptors originate from a woman in her late teens or twenties with Graves' hyperthyroidism. The CDR3 runs from the conserved cysteine through the conserved F or W. Fields, in order: D gene, J gene, clone size, V gene, CDR3 DNA, CDR3 protein. The D gene is left open where the match is weak. Expanded clones are given a class, and other clones once, few, many or no size at all.

d_call: NA
j_call: TRBJ1-1
clone_size: many
v_call: TRBV13
cdr3_nt: TGTGCCAGCGACAGGAACACTGAAGCTTTCTTT
cdr3_aa: CASDRNTEAFF

d_call: TRBD2
j_call: TRBJ2-1
clone_size: NA
v_call: TRBV10-3
cdr3_nt: TGTGCCATCAGTGCACCGTCCGGGACTAGATCCCCCCACAATGAGCAGTTCTTC
cdr3_aa: CAISAPSGTRSPHNEQFF

d_call: NA
j_call: TRBJ1-5
clone_size: few
v_call: TRBV4-1
cdr3_nt: TGCGCCAGCAGCCAAATTATCGGTTCCAATCAGCCCCAGCATTTT
cdr3_aa: CASSQIIGSNQPQHF

d_call: TRBD1
j_call: TRBJ1-1
clone_size: many
v_call: TRBV4-1
cdr3_nt: TGCGCCTTCAGGGGGGGAGACGGCATTGCTTTCTTT
cdr3_aa: CAFRGGDGIAFF

d_call: NA
j_call: TRBJ2-1
clone_size: few
v_call: TRBV7-3
cdr3_nt: TGTGCCAGCAAAAGGGGCATTACCTACAATGAGCAGTTCTTC
cdr3_aa: CASKRGITYNEQFF

d_call: NA
j_call: TRBJ2-3
clone_size: many
v_call: TRBV5-1
cdr3_nt: TGTGCCAGCAGCTTGTCGGCAGATACGCAGTATTTT
cdr3_aa: CASSLSADTQYF

d_call: TRBD1
j_call: TRBJ2-7
clone_size: few
v_call: TRBV19
cdr3_nt: TGTGCCAGTAGTGTCACAGGGGGCAACGAGCAGTACTTC
cdr3_aa: CASSVTGGNEQYF

d_call: NA
j_call: TRBJ2-3
clone_size: many
v_call: TRBV27
cdr3_nt: TGTGCCAGCAGTTTTCTTAGCCGCGGCACAGATACGCAGTATTTT
cdr3_aa: CASSFLSRGTDTQYF

d_call: TRBD1
j_call: TRBJ1-5
clone_size: many
v_call: TRBV10-2
cdr3_nt: TGCGCCAGCAGCGAGACAGGGGGCGGAAATCAGCCCCAGCATTTT
cdr3_aa: CASSETGGGNQPQHF

d_call: TRBD2
j_call: TRBJ2-1
clone_size: many
v_call: TRBV3-1
cdr3_nt: TGTGCCAGCAGCCAAGACCCGGGAGGGCGGTCCTACAATGAGCAGTTCTTC
cdr3_aa: CASSQDPGGRSYNEQFF

d_call: TRBD1
j_call: TRBJ2-1
clone_size: few
v_call: TRBV19
cdr3_nt: TGTGCCAGTAGTATCAGGGCAGGGGGCGAGGCGTGGCAGTTCTTC
cdr3_aa: CASSIRAGGEAWQFF

d_call: TRBD1
j_call: TRBJ1-5
clone_size: few
v_call: TRBV15
cdr3_nt: TGTGCCACCAGCAGGGACAGGAAAGATCAGCCCCAGCATTTT
cdr3_aa: CATSRDRKDQPQHF

d_call: NA
j_call: TRBJ2-1
clone_size: many
v_call: TRBV11-2
cdr3_nt: TGTGCCAGCAGCTTAACGGGACGGAGTTACAATGAGCAGTTCTTC
cdr3_aa: CASSLTGRSYNEQFF

d_call: NA
j_call: TRBJ1-1
clone_size: few
v_call: TRBV29-1
cdr3_nt: TGCAGCGTAGTCAAGCGGGTTGAAGCTTTCTTT
cdr3_aa: CSVVKRVEAFF

d_call: NA
j_call: TRBJ1-1
clone_size: many
v_call: TRBV19
cdr3_nt: TGTGCCAGTAGTCAGGGTGGAGGGCAGAACACTGAAGCTTTCTTT
cdr3_aa: CASSQGGGQNTEAFF

d_call: NA
j_call: TRBJ2-3
clone_size: few
v_call: TRBV3-1
cdr3_nt: TGTGCCAGCAGGGGGCGAATCAACACAGATACGCAGTATTTT
cdr3_aa: CASRGRINTDTQYF

d_call: TRBD1
j_call: TRBJ1-5
clone_size: many
v_call: TRBV27
cdr3_nt: TGTGCCAGCAGCCAAGACAGGGTCAATCAGCCCCAGCATTTT
cdr3_aa: CASSQDRVNQPQHF

d_call: NA
j_call: TRBJ1-3
clone_size: NA
v_call: TRBV30
cdr3_nt: TGTGCCTGGAGTATGATCAACTCTGGAAACACCATATATTTT
cdr3_aa: CAWSMINSGNTIYF

d_call: NA
j_call: TRBJ1-4
clone_size: many
v_call: TRBV28
cdr3_nt: TGTGCCAGCAGTTTAGGGTCTACAGGGCTTACTAATGAAAAACTGTTTTTT
cdr3_aa: CASSLGSTGLTNEKLFF

d_call: TRBD1
j_call: TRBJ2-7
clone_size: many
v_call: TRBV29-1
cdr3_nt: TGCAGCGCAACGGGGACAGGGAACTACGAGCAGTACTTC
cdr3_aa: CSATGTGNYEQYF

d_call: NA
j_call: TRBJ1-1
clone_size: NA
v_call: TRBV5-1
cdr3_nt: TGCGCCAGCAGCTTAGAAAGGGTACCCAACACTGAAGCTTTCTTT
cdr3_aa: CASSLERVPNTEAFF

d_call: NA
j_call: TRBJ2-1
clone_size: many
v_call: TRBV3-1
cdr3_nt: TGTGCCAGCAGCCAAGAGGTAAAGATCGGGAAAGATGAGCAGTTCTTC
cdr3_aa: CASSQEVKIGKDEQFF

d_call: TRBD1
j_call: TRBJ2-1
clone_size: few
v_call: TRBV2
cdr3_nt: TGTGCCAGCAGAAGAACTGGGACAGAATACAATGAGCAGTTCTTC
cdr3_aa: CASRRTGTEYNEQFF

d_call: NA
j_call: TRBJ2-1
clone_size: many
v_call: TRBV2
cdr3_nt: TGTGCCAGCAGTGAATTGGGTTTACTAGAACTCCGGGAGCAGTTCTTC
cdr3_aa: CASSELGLLELREQFF

d_call: NA
j_call: TRBJ2-2
clone_size: many
v_call: TRBV6-6
cdr3_nt: TGTGCCAGCAGTTACGGACAAGCCGGGGAGCTGTTTTTT
cdr3_aa: CASSYGQAGELFF

d_call: TRBD2
j_call: TRBJ2-1
clone_size: few
v_call: TRBV6-1
cdr3_nt: TGTGCCAGCAGCCCCCCCTCTAGCGGGAGGTTCGCTGAGCAGTTCTTC
cdr3_aa: CASSPPSSGRFAEQFF

d_call: NA
j_call: TRBJ1-1
clone_size: many
v_call: TRBV27
cdr3_nt: TGTGCCAGCAGTTTCGTTCCAGGGAGGCTCACTGAAGCTTTCTTT
cdr3_aa: CASSFVPGRLTEAFF

d_call: NA
j_call: TRBJ1-4
clone_size: many
v_call: TRBV5-1
cdr3_nt: TGCGCCAGCACACGGACGGGCTCGGGGAATGAAAAACTGTTTTTT
cdr3_aa: CASTRTGSGNEKLFF

d_call: NA
j_call: TRBJ2-5
clone_size: NA
v_call: TRBV7-3
cdr3_nt: TGTGCCAGCAGCTTAATGTCGGTACCTCAAGAGACCCAGTACTTC
cdr3_aa: CASSLMSVPQETQYF

d_call: NA
j_call: TRBJ1-2
clone_size: many
v_call: TRBV30
cdr3_nt: TGTGCCTGGACCTCCTACGGCACGCCGAACTATGGCTACACCTTC
cdr3_aa: CAWTSYGTPNYGYTF

d_call: TRBD2
j_call: TRBJ2-5
clone_size: many
v_call: TRBV11-3
cdr3_nt: TGTGCCAGCAGCTTTAGCGGGATCAGATCGGAGACCCAGTACTTC
cdr3_aa: CASSFSGIRSETQYF

d_call: NA
j_call: TRBJ1-4
clone_size: few
v_call: TRBV20-1
cdr3_nt: TGCAGTGCTAGAGGACCCGTTAATGAAAAACTGTTTTTT
cdr3_aa: CSARGPVNEKLFF

d_call: TRBD2
j_call: TRBJ2-1
clone_size: few
v_call: TRBV5-6
cdr3_nt: TGTGCCAGCAGCGGGACTAGCGGGAGTAAGGAGTTCTTC
cdr3_aa: CASSGTSGSKEFF

d_call: NA
j_call: TRBJ2-7
clone_size: NA
v_call: TRBV10-3
cdr3_nt: TGTGCCATCAGTAACGACAGGTCAAGTGACGAGCAGTACTTC
cdr3_aa: CAISNDRSSDEQYF

d_call: TRBD1
j_call: TRBJ2-2
clone_size: NA
v_call: TRBV6-5
cdr3_nt: TGTGCCAGCAGTTCCTGGACAGGGCCGGCCGGGGGGCTGTTTTTT
cdr3_aa: CASSSWTGPAGGLFF

d_call: NA
j_call: TRBJ1-1
clone_size: many
v_call: TRBV19
cdr3_nt: TGTGCCACCGGAACCCCGGCCGGGACTGAAGCTTTCTTT
cdr3_aa: CATGTPAGTEAFF

d_call: TRBD1
j_call: TRBJ2-3
clone_size: many
v_call: TRBV2
cdr3_nt: TGTGCCAGCACCTCACAGGGGGCTGACACAGATACGCAGTATTTT
cdr3_aa: CASTSQGADTDTQYF

d_call: NA
j_call: TRBJ2-2
clone_size: few
v_call: TRBV29-1
cdr3_nt: TGCAGCGTTGAAGATTATTTGGGGAACACCGGGGAGCTGTTTTTT
cdr3_aa: CSVEDYLGNTGELFF

d_call: TRBD2
j_call: TRBJ2-1
clone_size: few
v_call: TRBV7-7
cdr3_nt: TGTGCTAGCAGCTCCGGGACTAGCGGTCTCCATGAGCAGTTCTTC
cdr3_aa: CASSSGTSGLHEQFF

d_call: NA
j_call: TRBJ2-3
clone_size: NA
v_call: TRBV30
cdr3_nt: TGTGCCTGGGATCGGGCTCTAGAAATAGATACGCAGTATTTT
cdr3_aa: CAWDRALEIDTQYF

d_call: TRBD1
j_call: TRBJ2-3
clone_size: few
v_call: TRBV19
cdr3_nt: TGTGCCAGTAGTATCTGGATTGGACAGGCCACAGATACGCAGTATTTT
cdr3_aa: CASSIWIGQATDTQYF

d_call: NA
j_call: TRBJ2-7
clone_size: NA
v_call: TRBV24-1
cdr3_nt: TGTGCCACCAGCCCCGCGGGAACCAGCTCCTACGAGCAGTACTTC
cdr3_aa: CATSPAGTSSYEQYF

d_call: TRBD1
j_call: TRBJ2-1
clone_size: many
v_call: TRBV2
cdr3_nt: TGTGCCAGCATGCTCGGGACAGGGAATTTGAATGAGCAGTTCTTC
cdr3_aa: CASMLGTGNLNEQFF

d_call: NA
j_call: TRBJ2-1
clone_size: few
v_call: TRBV5-1
cdr3_nt: TGCGCCAGCAGTTTCTGGGGGACCAACAATGAGCAGTTCTTC
cdr3_aa: CASSFWGTNNEQFF